The text below deals with one T cell receptor (beta chain). The germline gives CDR1 MNHNY, CDR2 SVGAGI (reference sequence). The CDR3 extends over 15 amino acids. V lost 2 bases to trimming and J lost 8 bases; unmatched junction nucleotides: 7. The record originates from a study of blood T cell repertoires in COVID-19. Study details: The cDNA or gDNA used as material had been derived from T cells, B-cell-depleted T cells, or PBMCs.

Sequenced by immunoSEQ multiplex PCR; TCRdb stores in-frame clones only, minus some. The sample yields 100,000 to 150,000 clones, more than 85% seen once. This sequence joins TRBV6-6 and TRBJ1-3; 9 nucleotides align to TRBD1. Sequencing input: peripheral blood. The TCR comes from a man aged 50 or older with active or convalescent COVID-19. Here the CDR3 reads CASSYGDRESDTIYF. The CDR3 coding sequence is TGTGCCAGCAGTTACGGGGACAGGGAAAGTGACACCATATATTTT.